The text below deals with one T cell receptor (beta chain). These data come from a study of blood T cells in healthy people across ages. A sample-barcoded 5' primer and a J-beta primer mix were used in a second PCR of about 7 to 12 cycles. TCRdb reprocessed the 5' RACE reads with MiXCR, giving one entry per CDR3 protein. The sample has approximately 580,000 distinct CDR3 sequences; around 24% are singletons. This sample also appeared in a second study, on T cells of mothers and their children.

Sequenced input: blood. The sequence derives from a boy between 5 and 17 years old in good health.

For the CDR3, the DNA is TGTGCCAGCAGCCACCCGGAACGGGGGAACAAGCAGTACTTC. This encodes CASSHPERGNKQYF. The V gene is TRBV14, the J gene TRBJ2-1, with a tentative D call TRBD2 (6 bases). The J call may be incorrect, as the DNA end agrees better with TRBJ2-7. The CDR3 extends over 14 amino acids. The germline gives CDR1 SGHDN, CDR2 FVKESK.